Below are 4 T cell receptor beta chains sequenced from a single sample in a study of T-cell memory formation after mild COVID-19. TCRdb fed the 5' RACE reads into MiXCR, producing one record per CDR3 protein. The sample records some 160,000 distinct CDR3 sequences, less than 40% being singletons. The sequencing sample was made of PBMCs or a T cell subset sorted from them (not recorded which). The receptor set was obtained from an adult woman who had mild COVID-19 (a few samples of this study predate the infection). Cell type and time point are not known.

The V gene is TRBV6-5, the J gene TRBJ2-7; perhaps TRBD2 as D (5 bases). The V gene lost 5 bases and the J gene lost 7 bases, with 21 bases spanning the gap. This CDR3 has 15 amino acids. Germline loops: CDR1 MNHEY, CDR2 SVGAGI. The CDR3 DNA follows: TGTGCCAGCAGTCCCACACTCGACAATTCGGGAGAGCAGTACTTC. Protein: CASSPTLDNSGEQYF.

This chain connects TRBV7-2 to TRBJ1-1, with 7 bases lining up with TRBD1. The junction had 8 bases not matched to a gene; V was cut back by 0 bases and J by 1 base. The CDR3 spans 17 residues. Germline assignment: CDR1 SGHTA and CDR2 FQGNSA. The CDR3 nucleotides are TGTGCCAGCAGCTTAGCGGGTGTTACAGGGGCGAACACTGAAGCTTTCTTT. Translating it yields CASSLAGVTGANTEAFF.

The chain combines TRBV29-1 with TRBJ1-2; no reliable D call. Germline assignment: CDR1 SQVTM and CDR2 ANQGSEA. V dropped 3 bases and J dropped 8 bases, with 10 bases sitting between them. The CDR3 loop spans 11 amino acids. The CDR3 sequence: CSVEDPDGYTF. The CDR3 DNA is TGCAGCGTTGAGGATCCGGACGGCTACACCTTC.

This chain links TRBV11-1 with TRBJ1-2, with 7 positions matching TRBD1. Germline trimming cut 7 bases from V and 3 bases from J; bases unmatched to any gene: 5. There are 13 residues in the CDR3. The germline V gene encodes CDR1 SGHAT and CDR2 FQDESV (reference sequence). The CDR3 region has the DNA TGTGCCAGCACCCTCACAGGGGACTATGGCTACACCTTC. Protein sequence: CASTLTGDYGYTF. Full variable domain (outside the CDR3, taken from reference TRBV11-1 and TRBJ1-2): EAEVAQSPRYKITEKSQAVAFWCDPISGHATLYWYRQILGQGPELLVQFQDESVVDDSQLPKDRFSAERLKGVDSTLKIQPAELGDSAMYLCASTLTGDYGYTFGSGTRLTVV.